The 18 T cell receptor beta chains presented below share a single source sample, sequenced in a study of read filtering for tumor transcriptome and immune sequencing. Molecular barcoded adaptors covering alpha/delta and beta/gamma chains were used on approximately 400 ng RNA. TCRdb re-called the reads through MiXCR, storing one row per CDR3 protein. The sample has fewer than 150,000 distinct CDR3 sequences, 10% to 15% seen once. The sample comprised a population of CD138-negative cells sorted from bone marrow. The receptors were gathered from a donor over 35 with multiple myeloma.

This clonotype was picked up many times. DNA for the CDR3: TGCAGCGTTGAAGAGGGTCGTGAAGCTTTCTTT. Its protein product is CSVEEGREAFF. The chain recombines TRBV29-1 with TRBJ1-1; D remains unclear. V lost 0 bases to trimming and J lost 7 bases, with 6 bases between them. This CDR3 is 11 amino acids long. Germline V gene data show CDR1 as SQVTM and CDR2 as ANQGSEA.

This clonotype was seen repeatedly, ten times or more. The chain has TRBV6-2 or TRBV6-3 and TRBJ2-3; a possible D gene is TRBD1 (5 bases). The V gene lost 0 bases and the J gene lost 3 bases, with 13 bases spanning the gap. The CDR3 length is 16 residues. Germline loops: CDR1 MNHEY, CDR2 SVGEGT. The CDR3 bases are TGTGCCAGCAGTTACTCGCCGACAGTAGAAACAGATACGCAGTATTTT. This codes for CASSYSPTVETDTQYF.

The V and J genes are TRBV19 and TRBJ2-3; D gene uncertain. V lost 0 bases and J 0 bases, leaving 10 bases between the germline ends. This CDR3 is built from 16 residues. Germline V gives CDR1 LNHDA, CDR2 SQIVND (reference sequence). The CDR3 loop is CASSIDPGTSTDTQYF. The CDR3 DNA reads TGTGCCAGTAGTATAGATCCAGGAACTAGCACAGATACGCAGTATTTT.

This clonotype has at least ten counts. The rearrangement uses TRBV4-1 and TRBJ1-1; the D is unclear. Deletions cut 0 bases from V and 7 bases from J, with 15 bases between. This CDR3 has 15 residues. Germline CDR1 MGHRA, CDR2 YSYEKL. The chain's CDR3 is CASSQDEERVGEAFF. In DNA, the CDR3 is TGCGCCAGCAGCCAAGATGAGGAAAGGGTGGGTGAAGCTTTCTTT.

This clonotype was found many times. The V and J genes are TRBV5-1 and TRBJ2-3, with 9 bases aligning to TRBD1. V shed 0 bases and J 0 bases; nucleotides not matched to a gene: 8. The CDR3 length is 18 residues. Per germline, CDR1 SGHRS and CDR2 YFSETQ. As DNA, the CDR3 is TGCGCCAGCAGCTTGGATATCGGACAGGGGACAAGCACAGATACGCAGTATTTT. Its protein product is CASSLDIGQGTSTDTQYF.

The table lists this clonotype with a few counts. A much bigger clone sits one base away, suggesting this may be a read error. The CDR3 end shows no conserved phenylalanine or tryptophan, and so a read error is likely. This chain connects TRBV6-1 to TRBJ1-1; D remains unclear. Between the trimmed V and J ends, which lost 6 bases and 4 bases, there was a span of 12 bases. The V gene's germline CDR1 is MNHNS and CDR2 SASEGT. The CDR3 contains 13 residues. The CDR3 DNA reads TGTGCCAGCAGGACGGGAGGGAGCACTGAAGCTTTCTCT. Translation: CASRTGGSTEAFS.

Concerning this clonotype: The junction shows a germline mismatch at one end, possibly a read error. The chain joins TRBV4-1 to TRBJ1-2, with 8 positions matching TRBD1. Germline values: CDR1 MGHRA, CDR2 YSYEKL. The CDR3 loop spans 16 amino acids. CDR3 coding DNA: TGCGCCAGCAACCAAGATGGACAGGGTCTCTCATTGAGGTACACCTTC. It translates to CASNQDGQGLSLRYTF.

The chain employs TRBV5-6 and TRBJ2-5, with D perhaps TRBD1 (8 bases). This CDR3 comprises 15 residues. The V end was cut by 4 bases, the J end by 1 base, with 14 bases between. CDR1 and CDR2 (germline): SGHDT, YYEEEE. The CDR3 reads CASSRSGTGQETQYF. The CDR3 region has the DNA TGTGCCAGCAGCCGAAGCGGGACAGGCCAAGAGACCCAGTACTTC.

Remarks on this clonotype: Given the absence of the conserved phenylalanine or tryptophan at the CDR3 end, a read error is likely. The gene calls are TRBV5-1 and TRBJ2-2; TRBD1 agrees at 8 bases. The trim removed 0 bases at V and 0 bases at J, leaving 7 bases unmatched. The CDR3 is 18 amino acids. Germline CDR1 and CDR2: SGHRS and YFSETQ. This CDR3 reads CASSLVVTGGANTGELFS. The CDR3 DNA sequence: TGCGCCAGCAGCTTGGTAGTTACAGGGGGTGCGAACACCGGGGAGCTGTTTTCT.

There are many counts of this clonotype. The rearrangement uses TRBV19 and TRBJ2-1; D remains ambiguous. Trimming took 7 bases from V and 0 from J, leaving 13 bases between them. The CDR3 sequence is 15 residues long. From germline, CDR1 is LNHDA and CDR2 SQIVND (reference sequence). The CDR3 region is CASNSGLSSYNEQFF. In DNA, the CDR3 is TGTGCCAGTAACTCAGGCCTGAGCTCCTACAATGAGCAGTTCTTC. The complete variable domain, with remaining parts taken from reference TRBV19 and TRBJ2-1, reads DGGITQSPKYLFRKEGQNVTLSCEQNLNHDAMYWYRQDPGQGLRLIYYSQIVNDFQKGDIAEGYSVSREKKESFPLTVTSAQKNPTAFYLCASNSGLSSYNEQFFGPGTRLTVL.

This clonotype was detected ten times or more. The chain joins TRBV7-2 to TRBJ2-1, with 13 bases that match TRBD2. The CDR3 has 15 amino acids. J was trimmed by 5 bases and V by 6 bases; bases with no gene match: 4. CDR1 and CDR2 from the germline V gene are SGHTA and FQGNSA. CDR3 protein: CASSLLAGGHNEQFF. CDR3 nucleotides: TGTGCCAGCAGTTTACTAGCGGGGGGGCACAATGAGCAGTTCTTC.

Many counts were recorded for this clonotype. V is TRBV29-1 and J is TRBJ1-1, with D unclear. Per the germline V gene, CDR1 is SQVTM and CDR2 is ANQGSEA. V dropped 4 bases and J dropped 1 base, with 13 bases sitting between them. The CDR3 runs to 14 residues. The CDR3 coding sequence is TGCAGCGTTGCGTTTGGTCCGGGGAACACTGAAGCTTTCTTT. Amino acid sequence: CSVAFGPGNTEAFF. Complete variable domain (other parts from reference TRBV29-1 and TRBJ1-1): SAVISQKPSRDICQRGTSLTIQCQVDSQVTMMFWYRQQPGQSLTLIATANQGSEATYESGFVIDKFPISRPNLTFSTLTVSNMSPEDSSIYLCSVAFGPGNTEAFFGQGTRLTVV.

For this clonotype: Just one base apart from a much larger clone, this may be a read error. The rearrangement joins TRBV4-2 to TRBJ2-5, with 10 bases matching TRBD2. V lost 4 bases and J lost 0; bases outside the gene matches: 5. Looked up from germline, CDR1 is LGHNA and CDR2 is YNFKEQ. This CDR3 contains 16 residues. The CDR3 here is CASSLKLAGDQETQYF. The CDR3 DNA reads TGTGCCAGCAGCCTAAAGCTAGCGGGGGACCAAGAGACCCAGTACTTC.

This clonotype has a count of ten or more. The chain uses TRBV7-9 and TRBJ2-3; the D gene is possibly TRBD2 (5 bases). V was shortened by 2 bases and J by 2 bases, with 14 bases between the two germline ends. The CDR3 has 16 amino acids. The germline V gene encodes CDR1 SEHNR and CDR2 FQNEAQ (reference sequence). CDR3 sequence reads: CASSLIGLAFTDTQYF. The CDR3 nucleotides are TGTGCCAGCAGCTTAATAGGCCTAGCCTTCACAGATACGCAGTATTTT.

This clonotype was detected only a few times. This chain uses TRBV28 with TRBJ2-1; D is perhaps TRBD2 (6 bases). The CDR3 is made up of 15 amino acids. Trimming took 6 bases from V and 9 from J, leaving 21 bases between them. Germline CDR1 MDHEN, CDR2 SYDVKM. This CDR3 is CASRPAGLAGAEQFF. The CDR3 DNA reads TGTGCCAGCAGACCCGCGGGGTTGGCGGGTGCTGAGCAGTTCTTC.

At least ten counts were recorded for this clonotype. The genes are TRBV6-5 and TRBJ1-5; D uncertain. V lost 5 bases to trimming and J lost 9 bases, with 8 bases between them. The CDR3 runs 11 residues. Per the germline V gene, CDR1 is MNHEY and CDR2 is SVGAGI. This CDR3 is CASSGPPPQHF. CDR3 DNA: TGTGCCAGCAGTGGCCCTCCGCCCCAGCATTTT.

This clonotype was recorded at least ten times. The genes are TRBV12-3 or TRBV12-4 and TRBJ2-7; D unresolved. Trimming took off 5 bases at V and 3 bases at J, with 8 bases between the two ends. The CDR3 is 12 residues long. The CDR3 loop reads CASSQTGYEQYF. The CDR3 nucleotides are TGTGCCAGCAGTCAGACGGGCTACGAGCAGTACTTC.

Worth noting for this clonotype: With a much larger clone just one base away, this may be a read error. The conserved closing phenylalanine or tryptophan is absent in this CDR3, likely reflecting a read error. The genes are TRBV5-1 and TRBJ2-5; TRBD1 matches 7 bases. The CDR3 extends over 12 amino acids. In germline, CDR1 is SGHRS, CDR2 YFSETQ. V gave up 7 bases and J gave up 4 bases; unmatched junction bases: 4. The CDR3 sequence is CASGDRVETQYL. The DNA for the CDR3 is TGCGCCAGCGGTGACAGGGTAGAGACCCAGTACCTC.